The 3 T cell receptor beta chains given below trace back to one sample, sequenced in a study of T cell clonotyping in hematopoietic cell transplantation. Time point defined: recipient sample about 28 days before transplant, after cytoreduction. Sequencing used immunoSEQ multiplex PCR; TCRdb keeps in-frame clones, though not all of them. The sample yields around 27,000 clones, 60% to 80% seen once. Material: peripheral blood mononuclear cells, obtained before stem cell transplant. Receptors were obtained from a man aged 50-60 years with myelodysplastic syndrome. Some clones in this sample may be carry-over from other donors' samples.

This sequence joins TRBV14 and TRBJ1-2; D remains unclear. This CDR3 has 13 residues. Germline lookup yields CDR1 SGHDN and CDR2 FVKESK. V was trimmed by 4 bases and J by 0 bases, leaving 6 bases between them. The CDR3 region has the DNA TGTGCCAGCAGCCCGGGGACTAACTATGGCTACACCTTC. It yields the protein CASSPGTNYGYTF.

The V gene is TRBV7-9, the J gene TRBJ2-7, with 7 bases identical to TRBD1. This CDR3 spans 15 amino acids. J lost 1 base, V lost 1 base, and 4 bases had no gene match. Germline V CDR1 and CDR2: SEHNR, FQNEAQ (reference sequence). The CDR3 coding sequence is TGTGCCAGCAGCTTAGAGGGGGCGGGTTCCTACGAGCAGTACTTC. This gives the protein CASSLEGAGSYEQYF.

J is TRBJ1-1 and V is TRBV29-1; weak D call: TRBD1 (5 bases). CDR1 and CDR2 from the germline V gene are SQVTM and ANQGSEA. The CDR3 has 13 amino acids. The CDR3 DNA is TGCAGTGCATATCAGGGACTGGGCACTGAAGCTTTCTTT. Translation gives CSAYQGLGTEAFF.